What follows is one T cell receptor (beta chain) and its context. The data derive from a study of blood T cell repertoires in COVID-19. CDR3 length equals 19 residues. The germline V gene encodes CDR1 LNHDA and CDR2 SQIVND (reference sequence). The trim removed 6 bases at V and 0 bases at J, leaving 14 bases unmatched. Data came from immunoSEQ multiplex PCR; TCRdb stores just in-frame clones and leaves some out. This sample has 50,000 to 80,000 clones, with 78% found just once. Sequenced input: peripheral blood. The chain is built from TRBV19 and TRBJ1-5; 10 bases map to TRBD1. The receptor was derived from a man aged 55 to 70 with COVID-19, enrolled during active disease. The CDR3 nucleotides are TGTGCCAGTAGCAACCTACGGACAGGGGGTAGAATTAGCAATCAGCCCCAGCATTTT. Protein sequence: CASSNLRTGGRISNQPQHF.